Described below is a single T cell receptor beta chain sequence and its context. Its specificity is not known. Only in-frame clones appear in the TCRdb table, and some are missing; sequencing was by immunoSEQ multiplex PCR. The repertoire holds hundreds of thousands of clones, with roughly 85% as singletons. Germline trimming cut 5 bases from V and 2 bases from J; bases unmatched to any gene: 8. CDR3 length: 17 amino acids. Germline loops: CDR1 LNHDA, CDR2 SQIVND (reference sequence). This record belongs to a study of Ad26.COV2.S vaccination and SARS-CoV-2 variants. Study as a whole: Ad26.COV2.S given intramuscularly, once or twice 56 days apart. Regarding the study as a whole: Spike-specific TCR breadth was greater after Ad26.COV2.S than placebo. Vaccinees and placebo recipients showed similar non-spike TCR breadth.

Treatment specified: some 20 received Ad26.COV2.S at low or high dose, single or two shots; 5 received placebo; per-sample allocation not given. Each sample was drawn 63 days after the first injection (of vaccine or placebo). The donor's status was that of an adult aged 18-55 years in Boston. The chain joins TRBV19 to TRBJ1-5; 11 bases map to TRBD1. The sample consisted of peripheral blood, taken in a trial of Ad26.COV2.S vaccine versus placebo. This receptor was identified in a person between 18 and 60 years old who received the Ad26.COV2.S COVID-19 vaccine or a placebo. CDR3 region: CASSPWTGGAGNQPQHF. CDR3 bases: TGTGCCAGTAGTCCATGGACAGGGGGCGCGGGCAATCAGCCCCAGCATTTT.